This is a list of T cell receptor beta chains from one sample in a study of OX40 agonist ivuxolimab in advanced cancers. Libraries were prepared by immunoSEQ multiplex PCR; TCRdb keeps only in-frame clonotypes and omits some of them. This sample yields some 140,000 clones, of which about 92% are seen a single time; approximately 0.99% belongs to the top ten. The material was CD4+ or CD8+ T cells sorted from blood, obtained in a trial of the OX40 agonist ivuxolimab. These receptors were obtained from an adult with an advanced solid tumor such as melanoma, head and neck, liver or kidney cancer. Each CDR3 is given with its conserved first and last residue. The D gene is left open where the match is weak. Only part of the rows carry a size: once, few, many, or a class if the clone is expanded.

size | length | J | D | V | CDR3 | DNA
- | 15 | TRBJ2-1 | TRBD1 | TRBV6-5 | CASSYPRQGAVEQFF | TGTGCCAGCAGTTACCCCAGACAGGGGGCAGTTGAGCAGTTCTTC
- | 14 | TRBJ2-7 | - | TRBV5-4 | CASSQDGGGSEQYF | TGTGCCAGCAGCCAGGATGGGGGAGGAAGCGAGCAGTACTTC
- | 14 | TRBJ2-3 | - | TRBV9 | CASIVRYATDTQYF | TGTGCCAGCATCGTCAGGTATGCCACAGATACGCAGTATTTT
few | 19 | TRBJ1-1 | - | TRBV7-6 | CASSLAVPRAGHMNTEAFF | TGTGCCAGCAGCTTAGCGGTCCCCCGCGCCGGACACATGAACACTGAAGCTTTCTTT
once | 17 | TRBJ2-1 | TRBD2 | TRBV9 | CASNINPASGRWNEQFF | TGTGCCAGCAATATAAACCCGGCTAGCGGGAGATGGAATGAGCAGTTCTTC
- | 15 | TRBJ2-2 | - | TRBV5-1 | CASSPLTVGDGELFF | TGCGCCAGCAGCCCTCTTACAGTTGGGGACGGGGAGCTGTTTTTT
- | 16 | TRBJ2-3 | - | TRBV4-1 | CASSHDWGGSTDTQYF | TGCGCCAGCAGCCACGACTGGGGAGGAAGCACAGATACGCAGTATTTT
- | 16 | TRBJ2-3 | - | TRBV14 | CASSHKRDRVTDTQYF | TGTGCCAGCAGCCATAAGCGGGACAGAGTCACAGATACGCAGTATTTT
once | 15 | TRBJ2-1 | - | TRBV9 | CASSVLSRRYNEQFF | TGTGCCAGCAGCGTACTGTCCCGGCGGTACAATGAGCAGTTCTTC
- | 15 | TRBJ1-5 | - | TRBV11-2 | CASSLFSYSNQPQHF | TGTGCCAGCAGCTTATTTAGTTATAGCAATCAGCCCCAGCATTTT
- | 13 | TRBJ2-7 | - | TRBV5-6 | CASSQQGSYEQYF | TGTGCCAGCAGCCAACAGGGATCCTACGAGCAGTACTTC
once | 12 | TRBJ1-2 | - | TRBV30 | CAWAGGNYGYTF | TGTGCCTGGGCCGGAGGAAATTATGGCTACACCTTC
- | 11 | TRBJ2-1 | - | TRBV7-3 | CASSPGNEQFF | TGTGCCAGCAGCCCAGGTAATGAGCAGTTCTTC
- | 14 | TRBJ2-7 | - | TRBV7-2 | CASSLEQGSYEQYF | TGTGCCAGCAGCTTAGAGCAGGGTTCCTACGAGCAGTACTTC
- | 16 | TRBJ2-5 | - | TRBV27 | CASSFSGSPYQETQYF | TGTGCCAGCAGTTTCTCTGGAAGTCCGTACCAAGAGACCCAGTACTTC
- | 15 | TRBJ1-1 | TRBD1 | TRBV7-8 | CASSLRDRGSTEAFF | TGTGCCAGCAGCTTACGGGACAGGGGTAGCACTGAAGCTTTCTTT